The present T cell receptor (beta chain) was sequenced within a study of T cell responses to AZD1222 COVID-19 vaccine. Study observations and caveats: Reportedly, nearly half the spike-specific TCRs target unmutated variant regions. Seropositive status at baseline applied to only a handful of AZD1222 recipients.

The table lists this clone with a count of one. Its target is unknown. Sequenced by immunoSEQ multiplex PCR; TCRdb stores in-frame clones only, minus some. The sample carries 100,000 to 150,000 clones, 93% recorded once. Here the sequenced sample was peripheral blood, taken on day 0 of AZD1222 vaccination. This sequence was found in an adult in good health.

CDR3 region: CASIGLQPQHF. The CDR3 DNA follows: TGTGCCAGCATCGGGCTTCAGCCCCAGCATTTT. The gene calls are TRBV21-1 and TRBJ1-5. TRBV21-1 is annotated as a pseudogene. The CDR3 has 11 residues.